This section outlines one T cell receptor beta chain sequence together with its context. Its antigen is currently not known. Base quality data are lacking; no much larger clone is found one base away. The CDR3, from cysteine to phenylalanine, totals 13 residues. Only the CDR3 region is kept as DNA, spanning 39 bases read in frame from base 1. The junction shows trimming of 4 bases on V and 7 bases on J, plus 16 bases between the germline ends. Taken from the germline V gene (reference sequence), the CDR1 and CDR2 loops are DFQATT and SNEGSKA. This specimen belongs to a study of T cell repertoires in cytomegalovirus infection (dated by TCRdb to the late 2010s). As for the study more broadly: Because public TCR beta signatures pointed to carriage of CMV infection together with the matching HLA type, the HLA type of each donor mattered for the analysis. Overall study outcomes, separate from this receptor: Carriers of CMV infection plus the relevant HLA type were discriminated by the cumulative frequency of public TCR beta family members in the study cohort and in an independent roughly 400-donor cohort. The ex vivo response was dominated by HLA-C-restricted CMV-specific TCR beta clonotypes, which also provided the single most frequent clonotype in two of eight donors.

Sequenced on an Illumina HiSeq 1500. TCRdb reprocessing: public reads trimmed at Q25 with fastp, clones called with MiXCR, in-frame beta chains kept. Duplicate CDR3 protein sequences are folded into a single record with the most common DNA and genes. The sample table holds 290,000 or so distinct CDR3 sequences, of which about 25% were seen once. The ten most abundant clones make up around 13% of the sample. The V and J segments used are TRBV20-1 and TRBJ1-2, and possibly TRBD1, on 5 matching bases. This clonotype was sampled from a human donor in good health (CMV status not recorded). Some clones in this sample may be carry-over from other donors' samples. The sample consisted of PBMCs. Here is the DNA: TGCAGTGCTATTTTAGCAGGGTTTGGTGGCTACACCTTC. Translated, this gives CSAILAGFGGYTF.